This T cell receptor beta chain was sequenced in a study of cytomegalovirus exposure and HLA in healthy donors. Overall study context: A preliminary data release comprised 80 million to 95 million unique TCRs obtained from HLA-typed donors.

This CDR3 has 14 residues. V was cut by 1 base and J by 2 bases, with 8 bases left in between. Germline values: CDR1 ENHRY, CDR2 SYGVKD. The PCR ran on 60 Vbeta and 13 Jbeta primers. TCRdb keeps only in-frame clones here, not all; method: immunoSEQ multiplex PCR. The sample contains under 200,000 clones, roughly 84% of which appear only once. This clone appeared a single time. Its antigen is undetermined. Broader study findings: Previously analyzed data showed that most TCR beta V segments were productive at a frequency of about 87% or about 30%.

Sample: PBMCs. The chain combines TRBV10-3 with TRBJ2-5; the D is unclear. The receptor was derived from a boy aged 2 to 10 in good health and CMV-seronegative. CDR3 in DNA: TGTGCCATCAGTGAGTATGTCAGACAAGAGACCCAGTACTTC. This encodes CAISEYVRQETQYF.